A selection of T cell receptor beta chains follows, all from one sample in a study of cytomegalovirus exposure and HLA in healthy donors. Sequencing was performed with immunoSEQ multiplex PCR; in TCRdb, only in-frame clones are kept and a portion is missing. The sample lists around 140,000 clones; 78% were seen once. Sequencing input: PBMCs. These receptors were taken from a female donor in good health and CMV-seronegative. The CDR3 runs from the conserved cysteine through the conserved F or W. A D gene is named only where the DNA matches it firmly. Some rows have no size entry. The others give once, few or many, or a class for an expanded clone.

d_gene: TRBD1
abundance: -
j_gene: TRBJ1-2
len: 16
v_gene: TRBV4-3
CDR3aa: CASSQGAGTGGNGYTF
CDR3nt: TGCGCCAGCAGCCAAGGCGCCGGGACAGGCGGAAATGGCTACACCTTC

d_gene: TRBD2
abundance: -
j_gene: TRBJ2-1
len: 17
v_gene: TRBV7-3
CDR3aa: CASSLHGTSGSYNEQFF
CDR3nt: TGTGCCAGCAGCCTACACGGGACTAGCGGCTCCTACAATGAGCAGTTCTTC

d_gene: TRBD1
abundance: -
j_gene: TRBJ1-5
len: 15
v_gene: TRBV28
CDR3aa: CASSPSGQGVQPQHF
CDR3nt: TGTGCCAGCAGTCCCAGCGGACAGGGGGTTCAGCCCCAGCATTTT

d_gene: -
abundance: -
j_gene: TRBJ2-7
len: 11
v_gene: TRBV2
CDR3aa: CASDLGDEQYF
CDR3nt: TGTGCCAGCGACCTAGGCGACGAGCAGTACTTC

d_gene: -
abundance: -
j_gene: TRBJ1-1
len: 14
v_gene: TRBV5-4
CDR3aa: CASTPRGGGTEAFF
CDR3nt: TGTGCCAGCACCCCGAGAGGGGGGGGGACTGAAGCTTTCTTT

d_gene: -
abundance: -
j_gene: TRBJ1-5
len: 14
v_gene: TRBV4-1
CDR3aa: CASNRGIGNQPQHF
CDR3nt: TGCGCCAGCAATCGGGGGATCGGGAATCAGCCCCAGCATTTT

d_gene: -
abundance: -
j_gene: TRBJ1-2
len: 14
v_gene: TRBV9
CDR3aa: CASSTAGVDYGYTF
CDR3nt: TGTGCCAGCAGCACAGCAGGGGTGGACTATGGCTACACCTTC

d_gene: TRBD1
abundance: -
j_gene: TRBJ1-5
len: 15
v_gene: TRBV2
CDR3aa: CASSVLTGGPQPQHF
CDR3nt: TGTGCCAGCAGTGTTCTAACAGGGGGCCCTCAGCCCCAGCATTTT

d_gene: TRBD2
abundance: -
j_gene: TRBJ2-7
len: 19
v_gene: TRBV4-3
CDR3aa: CASSRKIRGLAGDSYEQYF
CDR3nt: TGCGCCAGCAGCCGAAAAATTCGGGGGCTAGCGGGAGACTCCTACGAGCAGTACTTC

d_gene: -
abundance: -
j_gene: TRBJ2-7
len: 15
v_gene: TRBV28
CDR3aa: CASSFQRTSSYEQYF
CDR3nt: TGTGCCAGCAGTTTTCAGCGGACGAGCTCCTACGAGCAGTACTTC

d_gene: TRBD1
abundance: -
j_gene: TRBJ2-5
len: 14
v_gene: TRBV7-9
CDR3aa: CASSQTGTQETQYF
CDR3nt: TGTGCCAGCAGCCAGACAGGGACCCAAGAGACCCAGTACTTC

d_gene: TRBD1
abundance: -
j_gene: TRBJ1-2
len: 13
v_gene: TRBV6-5
CDR3aa: CASSFGQGGGYTF
CDR3nt: TGTGCCAGCAGTTTCGGACAGGGTGGGGGCTACACCTTC

d_gene: TRBD2
abundance: -
j_gene: TRBJ2-1
len: 18
v_gene: TRBV13
CDR3aa: CASSFGLAGGSSYNEQFF
CDR3nt: TGTGCCAGCAGCTTCGGGCTAGCGGGAGGGAGCTCCTACAATGAGCAGTTCTTC

d_gene: -
abundance: few
j_gene: TRBJ2-7
len: 11
v_gene: TRBV6-1
CDR3aa: CASSESYEQYF
CDR3nt: TGTGCCAGCAGTGAGAGCTACGAGCAGTACTTC

d_gene: -
abundance: -
j_gene: TRBJ2-1
len: 18
v_gene: TRBV4-3
CDR3aa: CASSKRESGPSSYNEQFF
CDR3nt: TGCGCCAGCAGCAAACGGGAAAGCGGGCCTAGCTCCTACAATGAGCAGTTCTTC

d_gene: -
abundance: few
j_gene: TRBJ2-2
len: 15
v_gene: TRBV4-3
CDR3aa: CASSQSSRVGGELFF
CDR3nt: TGCGCCAGCAGCCAATCCTCCCGGGTGGGCGGGGAGCTGTTTTTT

d_gene: -
abundance: -
j_gene: TRBJ1-1
len: 12
v_gene: TRBV28
CDR3aa: CASGDRLSEAFF
CDR3nt: TGTGCCAGCGGAGACAGGTTGTCTGAAGCTTTCTTT

d_gene: TRBD2
abundance: few
j_gene: TRBJ2-1
len: 14
v_gene: TRBV2
CDR3aa: CASKSGSSYNEQFF
CDR3nt: TGTGCCAGCAAAAGCGGGAGCTCCTACAATGAGCAGTTCTTC

d_gene: -
abundance: few
j_gene: TRBJ1-3
len: 12
v_gene: TRBV19
CDR3aa: CASMRSGNTIYF
CDR3nt: TGTGCCAGTATGCGCTCTGGAAACACCATATATTTT

d_gene: TRBD1
abundance: -
j_gene: TRBJ1-4
len: 15
v_gene: TRBV7-2
CDR3aa: CASSPRTGGSEKLFF
CDR3nt: TGTGCCAGCAGCCCGCGGACAGGGGGGAGTGAAAAACTGTTTTTT

d_gene: -
abundance: -
j_gene: TRBJ1-4
len: 15
v_gene: TRBV14
CDR3aa: CASSTRQTTNEKLFF
CDR3nt: TGTGCCAGCAGCACTCGACAGACAACTAATGAAAAACTGTTTTTT

d_gene: -
abundance: -
j_gene: TRBJ1-1
len: 13
v_gene: TRBV6-5
CDR3aa: CASSYGGKTEAFF
CDR3nt: TGTGCCAGCAGTTACGGGGGGAAAACTGAAGCTTTCTTT

d_gene: -
abundance: -
j_gene: TRBJ2-7
len: 13
v_gene: TRBV10-3
CDR3aa: CAISEGQFYEQYF
CDR3nt: TGTGCCATCAGTGAGGGACAGTTCTACGAGCAGTACTTC

d_gene: -
abundance: -
j_gene: TRBJ2-5
len: 13
v_gene: TRBV11-2
CDR3aa: CASSGSSRETQYF
CDR3nt: TGTGCCAGCAGCGGGAGCTCGCGGGAGACCCAGTACTTC

d_gene: -
abundance: -
j_gene: TRBJ2-7
len: 16
v_gene: TRBV11-2
CDR3aa: CASSLDRGGPSYEQYF
CDR3nt: TGTGCCAGCAGCTTAGATCGTGGCGGGCCCTCCTACGAGCAGTACTTC

d_gene: TRBD2
abundance: few
j_gene: TRBJ2-7
len: 14
v_gene: TRBV18
CDR3aa: CASSPRGGKYEQYF
CDR3nt: TGTGCCAGCTCACCACGGGGAGGGAAGTACGAGCAGTACTTC

d_gene: TRBD1
abundance: few
j_gene: TRBJ2-7
len: 13
v_gene: TRBV4-1
CDR3aa: CASSQETGREQYF
CDR3nt: TGCGCCAGCAGCCAAGAGACAGGGCGCGAGCAGTACTTC

d_gene: TRBD2
abundance: -
j_gene: TRBJ2-3
len: 16
v_gene: TRBV6-1
CDR3aa: CASSDTSGRATDTQYF
CDR3nt: TGTGCCAGCAGTGACACTAGCGGGAGGGCCACAGATACGCAGTATTTT

d_gene: -
abundance: few
j_gene: TRBJ1-1
len: 14
v_gene: TRBV27
CDR3aa: CASSSSVRHTEAFF
CDR3nt: TGTGCCAGCAGTTCCTCCGTCCGACATACTGAAGCTTTCTTT

d_gene: TRBD2
abundance: -
j_gene: TRBJ2-7
len: 14
v_gene: TRBV28
CDR3aa: CASSLAGGTYEQYF
CDR3nt: TGTGCCAGCAGTTTAGCGGGAGGAACCTACGAGCAGTACTTC

d_gene: TRBD1
abundance: -
j_gene: TRBJ1-2
len: 13
v_gene: TRBV7-3
CDR3aa: CASSLGTGGGYTF
CDR3nt: TGTGCCAGCAGCCTTGGGACAGGCGGCGGCTACACCTTC

d_gene: TRBD2
abundance: once
j_gene: TRBJ2-2
len: 16
v_gene: TRBV9
CDR3aa: CASSEGTSGVTGELFF
CDR3nt: TGTGCCAGCAGCGAAGGGACTAGCGGGGTCACCGGGGAGCTGTTTTTT

d_gene: -
abundance: -
j_gene: TRBJ2-2
len: 17
v_gene: TRBV21-1
CDR3aa: CASSTPGHGMDTGELFF
CDR3nt: TGTGCCAGCAGCACCCCTGGACATGGAATGGACACCGGGGAGCTGTTTTTT

d_gene: TRBD2
abundance: -
j_gene: TRBJ2-5
len: 15
v_gene: TRBV7-7
CDR3aa: CASSPSSGGRETQYF
CDR3nt: TGTGCCAGCAGTCCCTCCAGCGGGGGAAGAGAGACCCAGTACTTC

d_gene: TRBD2
abundance: -
j_gene: TRBJ2-7
len: 15
v_gene: TRBV5-1
CDR3aa: CASSLGLAISYEQYF
CDR3nt: TGCGCCAGCAGCCTAGGACTAGCGATCTCCTACGAGCAGTACTTC

d_gene: -
abundance: -
j_gene: TRBJ2-3
len: 14
v_gene: TRBV7-3
CDR3aa: CASSLQSSTDTQYF
CDR3nt: TGTGCCAGCAGCTTACAGTCTAGCACAGATACGCAGTATTTT

d_gene: -
abundance: once
j_gene: TRBJ1-4
len: 15
v_gene: TRBV9
CDR3aa: CASSPRGGTNEKLFF
CDR3nt: TGTGCCAGCAGCCCGCGCGGCGGAACTAATGAAAAACTGTTTTTT

d_gene: -
abundance: -
j_gene: TRBJ1-2
len: 13
v_gene: TRBV27
CDR3aa: CASSPDSNYGYTF
CDR3nt: TGTGCCAGCAGTCCTGACAGTAACTATGGCTACACCTTC